This TCR beta chain came from a study of beta chain features in type 1 diabetes (dated by TCRdb to about 2018). Some background on the complete study: No differences in mean age, gender distribution, total cell number or subset yield were found between patients and healthy donors. Across all samples, around 99 million sorted cells were examined, and cell number per subset correlated strongly with RNA yield. In the study, TCRB repertoires of sorted circulating CD4+ T cell subsets from recently diagnosed type 1 diabetes patients were compared with those of matched healthy donors. Regulatory and stem cell-like memory subsets were isolated from only 8 patients and about eight healthy donors, whereas naive and central memory subsets came from all 30 or so donors.

Each donor gave one peripheral blood draw, approximately 100 mL on average, collected into heparinised tubes. Using a panel that included CD45RO, CCR7, CD25, CD127, CD95 and CD27, naive, central memory, regulatory and stem cell-like memory CD4+ T cells were sorted on a BD FACSAria II. Every sorted population had a purity above 95%. PBMCs were separated immediately by Lymphoprep density gradient centrifugation and were stained directly, without being cultured. To minimize batch effects, samples were stained and sorted in pairs, one healthy donor with one patient per experiment. The entire amount of isolated RNA was reverse transcribed using the High Capacity cDNA Reverse Transcription Kit, so the sequenced TCRB transcripts were expressed ones. Deep immunoSEQ sequencing was applied to naive, central memory and regulatory T cell samples, giving an average of about 3.57 million total reads per sample. Sorted cells were lysed in RLT buffer, and RNA was extracted using DNase-treated RNeasy Micro or Mini kits according to cell number. To prevent cross-contamination, each cell subset was processed individually, whereas patient and healthy donor samples were processed jointly. Using the immunoSEQ multiplex PCR, TCRB sequences were amplified from cDNA into 87-bp fragments spanning the CDR3 region. The amplicons were sequenced using the Illumina HiSeq platform. From the authors' description of their analysis: Synthetic template baselines were used to correct PCR bias computationally, reads within Hamming distance 2 were collapsed, and singletons that could not be merged were discarded. By aligning reads against IMGT, V, D and J genes, CDR3 length, and insertions or deletions at six rearrangement sites were assigned. Within each subset, clonotype counts were normalized to sorted cell number, and only after that were true diversity and Gini coefficients computed with the tcR R package. The overlap coefficient, calculated on TCRB nucleotide sequences, was used to quantify repertoire sharing. Out-of-frame TCRB sequences from naive cells were analyzed to stand in for the pre-selection repertoire. Imported from immuneACCESS, the table was reduced by TCRdb to in-frame sequences with V and J called. These copies leave out some clones; in studies compared against another copy, an unresolved V gene accounts for under half, and the cause of the remainder is not known. That table gives V, J and clone size, and the DNA gave D and trimming. Here the sample has 600,000 to 750,000 clones; approximately 13% occur a single time. The top ten clonotypes cover more than 0.09% of the sample.

What the study reported, not specific to this receptor: Shorter templates might be favored by PCR, yet because patient and control samples were amplified and corrected together, any such skew would affect both groups equally. Because cDNA was sequenced instead of genomic DNA, highly expressing activated cells could be over-represented, though the groups showed no difference in activation or CD3 levels. A moderate but significant shortening of TCRB CDR3 length was observed in type 1 diabetes patients in all four CD4+ subsets. Fewer insertions and more nucleotide deletions at VDJ recombination sites were observed in patients with type 1 diabetes, implying thymic rearrangement abnormalities. The naive, central memory and regulatory TCRB repertoires appeared to resemble one another more closely among patients than among healthy donors. Only small numbers of individuals were included in the HLA sub-analyses, which left unresolved whether HLA type had any influence on TCRB rearrangement.

Deletion took 5 bases off V and 7 bases off J, with a span of 11 bases between the germline ends. From cysteine to phenylalanine, the CDR3 is 12 amino acids long. CDR3 DNA is the only sequence kept; it has 36 bases, read in frame from the first base. For CDR1 and CDR2, the germline V gene (reference sequence) lists SEHNR and FQNEAQ. The table lists this clone with a few counts. No cognate antigen has been identified for it. No base quality values were provided; no much bigger clone lies one nucleotide off. Different DNA sequences within this sample yield the same CDR3. Sequencing used naive CD4+ T cells from blood. The cell subset or site label of this sample denotes: true naive CD4+ T cells. The chain uses TRBV7-9 and TRBJ1-1; the D gene is possibly TRBD1, with 6 bases matching. The TCR was taken from a man aged 25-40 years with type 1 diabetes. At the DNA level, the sequence is TGTGCCAGCAGCCCGACAGGCCTTGAAGCTTTCTTT. Its amino acids are CASSPTGLEAFF. The reference TRBV7-9 and TRBJ1-1 proteins fill in what lies around the CDR3, so the full variable domain reads DTGVSQNPRHKITKRGQNVTFRCDPISEHNRLYWYRQTLGQGPEFLTYFQNEAQLEKSRLLSDRFSAERPKGSFSTLEIQRTEQGDSAMYLCASSPTGLEAFFGQGTRLTVV.